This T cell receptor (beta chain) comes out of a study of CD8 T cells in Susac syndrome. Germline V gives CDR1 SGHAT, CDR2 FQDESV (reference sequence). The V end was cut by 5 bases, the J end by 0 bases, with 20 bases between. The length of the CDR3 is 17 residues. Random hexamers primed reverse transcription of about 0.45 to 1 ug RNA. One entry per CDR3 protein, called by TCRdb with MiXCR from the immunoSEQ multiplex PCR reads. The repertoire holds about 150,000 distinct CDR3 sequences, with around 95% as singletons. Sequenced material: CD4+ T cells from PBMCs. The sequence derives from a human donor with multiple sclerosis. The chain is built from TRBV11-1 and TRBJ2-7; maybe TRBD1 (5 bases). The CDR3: CASSPGRGGMSSYEQYF. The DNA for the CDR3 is TGTGCCAGCAGCCCCGGAAGGGGTGGAATGAGCTCCTACGAGCAGTACTTC.